The T cell receptor (beta chain) described here comes from a study of cytomegalovirus exposure and HLA in healthy donors. At collection, donors were nominally healthy, but unrecorded immune exposures were probable. Study-level points and caveats: What was likely a sequencing artifact was a cluster of highly shared sequence variants. The classifier reportedly diagnosed cytomegalovirus status with high sensitivity and specificity. Later analysis associated a missense DCLRE1C variant with TCR beta V- and J-gene trimming.

Both 60 Vbeta primers and 13 Jbeta primers went into the PCR. Repertoires were generated with immunoSEQ multiplex PCR, while TCRdb's copy carries only in-frame clones and drops some. The table shows 170,000 or so clones, with roughly 78% occurring only once. Comment on this clone: Its target is unknown.

This TCR came from a woman in her forties or fifties in good health and CMV-seropositive. Material: PBMCs.

DNA for the CDR3: TGTGCCACCCGCGCAACTAATGAAAAACTGTTTTTT. Its protein product is CATRATNEKLFF. The rearrangement links TRBV15 to TRBJ1-4; D is unclear. Germline V gene data show CDR1 as LNHNV and CDR2 as YYDKDF (reference sequence). This CDR3 contains 12 residues. The V gene lost 8 bases and the J gene lost 0 bases, with 4 bases spanning the gap.